The clone carrying this T cell receptor (beta chain) occurred a few times. The target antigen is unknown. The sample originates from a study of response to subunit inactivated influenza vaccine. The CDR3 sequence is 14 residues long. After removal of 3 bases from V and 4 bases from J, the junction contained 2 bases not matched to a gene. Study results and limitations: The authors suggested that every seasonal influenza vaccination recruits few new T cells.

TCRdb reprocessed the RT-PCR reads with MiXCR, giving one entry per CDR3 protein. Found here are around 530,000 distinct CDR3 sequences, about 12% of them singletons; the top ten hold roughly 10%. The chain joins TRBV12-3 or TRBV12-4 to TRBJ2-3, with 9 bases fitting TRBD1. The sample in question was PBMCs from blood, obtained on the day of vaccination. This sequence originates from a man in his fifties who received an inactivated influenza vaccine. CDR3 sequence reads: CASSFTGGADTQYF. The CDR3, as DNA: TGTGCCAGCAGTTTTACAGGGGGCGCAGATACGCAGTATTTT.